The 28 T cell receptor beta chains listed next were all sequenced from one sample in a study of neurological immune-mediated disorders (dated 2019 in TCRdb). The protocol used for the library was 5' RACE. The instrument was an Illumina HiSeq 2500. TCRdb took the public reads, trimmed them with fastp at Q25, ran MiXCR for clone calling and kept in-frame beta chains. Every distinct CDR3 protein forms one entry, paired with its most common genes and DNA. The sample table shows around 41,000 distinct CDR3 sequences, and roughly 15% are seen once. The top ten clonotypes cover approximately 3.6% of the sample. Source material: CD4+ T cells from blood. These receptors all stem from a woman aged 55 to 70 with HTLV-1-associated myelopathy (HAM/TSP).

This clonotype was counted at least ten times. The rearrangement links TRBV5-1 to TRBJ2-2, with TRBD2 matching over 13 bases. The CDR3 contains 17 residues. Germline V gives CDR1 SGHRS, CDR2 YFSETQ. V trimming: 4 bases; J trimming: 5 bases; junction bases outside the gene matches: 8. The CDR3 here is CASSDRTSGGLTGELFF. The CDR3, as DNA: TGCGCCAGCAGCGATCGGACTAGCGGGGGATTAACCGGGGAGCTGTTTTTT.

Many counts were recorded for this clonotype. The chain's CDR3 is CASSHSGGANEQFF. In DNA form, the CDR3 reads TGTGCCAGCAGCCATAGCGGGGGGGCTAATGAGCAGTTCTTC. The chain recombines TRBV12-3 or TRBV12-4 with TRBJ2-1, with 11 bases identical to TRBD2. Trimming took 6 bases from V and 7 from J; bases not matched to a gene: 5. The CDR3 consists of 14 residues.

This clonotype was counted at least ten times. This chain links TRBV20-1 with TRBJ2-3; possible D gene TRBD2, 5 bases. Per the germline V gene, CDR1 is DFQATT and CDR2 is SNEGSKA (reference sequence). V was shortened by 3 bases and J by 7 bases, with 17 bases between the two germline ends. There are 14 residues in the CDR3. The CDR3 region is CSARTTPILHTQYF. CDR3 in DNA: TGCAGTGCTAGGACTACGCCCATTTTGCATACGCAGTATTTT.

This clonotype was counted a few times. The chain employs TRBV7-2 and TRBJ2-3; D is uncertain. The germline gives CDR1 SGHTA, CDR2 FQGNSA. The CDR3 length is 13 residues. V gave up 5 bases and J gave up 7 bases, with 13 bases separating them. The CDR3 nucleotides read TGTGCCAGCAGCCCAGAAGGGCTGAATACGCAGTATTTT. It translates to CASSPEGLNTQYF.

This clonotype has a count of ten or more. V usage is TRBV7-9 and J usage is TRBJ1-4; 7 nucleotides agree with TRBD1. The CDR3 has 14 residues. V lost 5 bases, J lost 2 bases, and 2 bases stayed unmatched. CDR1 and CDR2 from the germline V gene are SEHNR and FQNEAQ (reference sequence). The CDR3 DNA reads TGTGCCAGCAGCCGCAGGGGGACTAATGAAAAACTGTTTTTT. Translated, it gives CASSRRGTNEKLFF.

This clonotype appeared many times. The chain couples TRBV5-4 to TRBJ1-6, with TRBD1 as a possible D gene (5 bases). The CDR3 spans 13 residues. From germline, CDR1 is SGHNT and CDR2 YYREEE (reference sequence). The ends were cut back, 0 bases at V and 7 bases at J, with 5 bases in the middle. The CDR3 region is CASSLDRNSPLHF. The CDR3 DNA sequence: TGTGCCAGCAGCTTGGACAGGAATTCACCCCTCCACTTT.

Ten or more counts support this clonotype. The V call is TRBV7-3, the J call TRBJ2-1; D not resolved. Germline assignment: CDR1 SGHTA and CDR2 FQGTGA. Trimming removed 9 bases from V and 10 bases from J, with 7 bases in between. The length of the CDR3 is 9 residues. CDR3 coding DNA: TGTGCCAGTTTCCGAGAGCAGTTCTTC. Translation gives CASFREQFF.

The sample holds many counts of this clonotype. This chain uses TRBV12-5 with TRBJ2-7, with a possible D match to TRBD2 (5 bases). Germline values: CDR1 LGHNT, CDR2 FRNRAP. Deletions cut 0 bases from V and 2 bases from J, with 14 bases between. The CDR3 contains 16 residues. This CDR3 reads CASGLVVTGSPYEQYF. DNA for the CDR3: TGTGCTAGTGGTTTGGTGGTTACGGGGAGTCCCTACGAGCAGTACTTC.

This clonotype has ten or more counts. The V and J genes are TRBV5-1 and TRBJ1-2, with 7 bases aligning to TRBD1. J lost 5 bases, V lost 4 bases, and 11 bases had no gene match. Germline CDR1 is SGHRS and CDR2 is YFSETQ. The CDR3 is 15 amino acids. The CDR3 reads CASSQGTVMLYGYTF. The CDR3 DNA reads TGCGCCAGCAGCCAGGGGACAGTGATGCTGTATGGCTACACCTTC.

This clonotype occurred many times. The V gene is TRBV24-1, the J gene TRBJ2-3; D gene unclear. V lost 2 bases and J 0 bases, leaving 8 bases between the germline ends. The germline V gene encodes CDR1 KGHDR and CDR2 SFDVKD. The CDR3 extends over 15 amino acids. The CDR3 bases are TGTGCCACCAGTGATTCAGGTGCTAGCACAGATACGCAGTATTTT. This codes for CATSDSGASTDTQYF.

This clonotype was picked up many times. The chain uses TRBV3-1 and TRBJ2-2; D is unresolved. The CDR3 sequence is 13 residues long. Germline V gives CDR1 LGHDT, CDR2 YNNKEL (reference sequence). V dropped 4 bases and J dropped 4 bases, with 7 bases sitting between them. Written as DNA, the CDR3 is TGTGCCAGCAGCCCTCCAGGCACCGGGGAGCTGTTTTTT. Translation gives CASSPPGTGELFF. Supplemented by reference TRBV3-1 and TRBJ2-2, the full variable domain reads DTAVSQTPKYLVTQMGNDKSIKCEQNLGHDTMYWYKQDSKKFLKIMFSYNNKELIINETVPNRFSPKSPDKAHLNLHINSLELGDSAVYFCASSPPGTGELFFGEGSRLTVL.

At least ten counts were recorded for this clonotype. The genes are TRBV20-1 and TRBJ2-3; 11 bases line up with TRBD1. Germline V lookup: CDR1 DFQATT, CDR2 SNEGSKA (reference sequence). The CDR3 runs to 17 residues. Losses at the gene ends were 0 bases for V and 0 bases for J; bases not matched to a gene: 5. The CDR3 nucleotides read TGCAGTGCTAGAGATCCCGGGACAGGGGGTAGCACAGATACGCAGTATTTT. Translation: CSARDPGTGGSTDTQYF.

The V gene is TRBV5-1, the J gene TRBJ2-1; 7 bases agree with TRBD2. This CDR3 has 11 amino acids. Germline trimming cut 4 bases from V and 12 bases from J; bases unmatched to any gene: 4. CDR1 is SGHRS, CDR2 YFSETQ, per germline. Here the CDR3 reads CASSGEGWQFF. In DNA, the CDR3 is TGCGCCAGCAGCGGGGAGGGTTGGCAGTTCTTC.

This clonotype counts as medium-sized. The rearrangement uses TRBV5-6 and TRBJ1-5; perhaps TRBD1 as D (5 bases). CDR1 is SGHDT and CDR2 is YYEEEE in the germline V gene. The CDR3 covers 14 residues. Trimming took 3 bases from V and 8 from J, leaving 15 bases between them. DNA of the CDR3: TGTGCCAGCAGCTCGGGACTACACGAAGAGCCCCAGCATTTT. Amino acid sequence: CASSSGLHEEPQHF. The variable domain in full, with the rest retrieved from reference TRBV5-6 and TRBJ1-5, is DAGVTQSPTHLIKTRGQQVTLRCSPKSGHDTVSWYQQALGQGPQFIFQYYEEEERQRGNFPDRFSGHQFPNYSSELNVNALLLGDSALYLCASSSGLHEEPQHFGDGTRLSIL.

In this sample, this clonotype turned up many times. The chain links TRBV5-1 to TRBJ2-3, with D uncertain. Germline CDR1 is SGHRS and CDR2 is YFSETQ. This CDR3 comprises 12 residues. The V and J ends lost 0 bases and 11 bases respectively, with 10 bases between them. CDR3 coding DNA: TGCGCCAGCAGCTTGGTCCTGGGTGAGCAGTATTTT. Protein sequence: CASSLVLGEQYF.

This clonotype was recorded at least ten times. The chain couples TRBV18 to TRBJ2-1; D tentatively fits TRBD1 or TRBD2 (6 bases each). There are 16 residues in the CDR3. Between the trimmed V and J ends, which lost 3 bases and 9 bases, there was a span of 21 bases. The germline CDR1 and CDR2 sequences are KGHSH and LQKENI. This CDR3 is CASSPLSGGAGFEQFF. CDR3 DNA sequence: TGTGCCAGCTCACCTCTATCCGGGGGCGCGGGGTTTGAGCAGTTCTTC.

This clonotype appeared many times. J is TRBJ2-1 and V is TRBV29-1, with D possibly being TRBD2 (5 bases). V gave up 6 bases and J gave up 3 bases, with 15 bases separating them. The CDR3 loop spans 14 amino acids. CDR1 is SQVTM and CDR2 is ANQGSEA in the germline V gene. The CDR3 DNA is TGCAGCGTCCGCATAGCCGGGAACTACAATGAGCAGTTCTTC. Amino acids: CSVRIAGNYNEQFF.

There are many counts of this clonotype. The rearrangement links TRBV7-9 to TRBJ2-3, with D possibly TRBD2 on 6 matching bases. CDR1 is SEHNR, CDR2 FQNEAQ, per germline (reference sequence). The CDR3 consists of 15 residues. Trimming stripped 1 base from V and 2 bases from J, with 10 bases between. CDR3 in amino acids: CASSLGRGHTDTQYF. The CDR3 DNA reads TGTGCCAGCAGCTTAGGGAGGGGCCACACAGATACGCAGTATTTT.

In its sample, this clonotype was seen many times. The gene calls are TRBV5-1 and TRBJ1-1, with a possible D match to TRBD1 (5 bases). From germline, CDR1 is SGHRS and CDR2 YFSETQ. This CDR3 contains 11 residues. The V end was cut by 3 bases, the J end by 6 bases, with 6 bases between. The CDR3 nucleotides are TGCGCCAGCAGCTGGGGGTCTGAAGCTTTCTTT. This translates into CASSWGSEAFF.

The CDR3 here is CASSAGQGRGSYEQYF. The CDR3 nucleotides are TGTGCCAGCAGTGCCGGACAGGGGAGGGGGTCCTACGAGCAGTACTTC. The rearrangement joins TRBV12-3 or TRBV12-4 to TRBJ2-7, with TRBD1 matching over 9 bases. After removal of 5 bases from V and 1 base from J, the junction contained 9 bases not matched to a gene. The CDR3 is 16 amino acids.

Many counts were recorded for this clonotype. The chain couples TRBV6-5 to TRBJ2-5; no definite D call. Trimming pared 2 bases from V and 1 base from J, leaving 8 bases between. CDR1 MNHEY and CDR2 SVGAGI come from the germline V gene. CDR3 length: 14 residues. The CDR3 loop is CASSYGSLQETQYF. CDR3 bases: TGTGCCAGCAGTTACGGCAGCCTCCAAGAGACCCAGTACTTC.

In its sample, this clonotype was seen many times. The chain recombines TRBV7-6 with TRBJ1-4; 8 nucleotides line up with TRBD1. V gave up 5 bases and J gave up 1 base; unmatched junction bases: 6. Germline V gene sequence: CDR1 SGHVS, CDR2 FNYEAQ. The CDR3 has 16 amino acids. CDR3 DNA: TGTGCCAGCAGCCCTGGACAGGGTAAAACTAATGAAAAACTGTTTTTT. This encodes CASSPGQGKTNEKLFF.

This clonotype has a count of ten or more. This sequence joins TRBV20-1 and TRBJ2-2; D not certain. The germline V gene has CDR1 DFQATT and CDR2 SNEGSKA (reference sequence). V lost 3 bases and J 7 bases, leaving 6 bases between the germline ends. The CDR3 loop spans 11 amino acids. The CDR3 bases are TGCAGTGCTAGTCCCCACGGGGAGCTGTTTTTT. This gives the protein CSASPHGELFF.

This clonotype was counted ten times or more. The chain's CDR3 is CSARGRATEAFF. DNA of the CDR3: TGCAGTGCTAGGGGACGGGCCACTGAAGCTTTCTTT. V gene TRBV20-1 combines with J gene TRBJ1-1; a possible D gene is TRBD1 (5 bases). This CDR3 is built from 12 residues. Per the germline V gene, CDR1 is DFQATT and CDR2 is SNEGSKA (reference sequence). Trimming removed 3 bases from V and 4 bases from J, with 9 bases in between.

This clonotype appeared many times. The chain couples TRBV5-8 to TRBJ1-1; D is unclear. Germline-derived CDR1 and CDR2 are SGHTS and YDEGEE. This CDR3 has 13 residues. Trimming removed 0 bases from V and 5 bases from J, with 8 bases in between. This CDR3 is CASSLGDLTEAFF. CDR3 sequence (DNA): TGTGCCAGCAGCTTGGGGGATCTGACTGAAGCTTTCTTT.

The sample holds many counts of this clonotype. CDR3 region: CAISDSGQSYGYTF. In DNA form, the CDR3 reads TGTGCCATCAGTGACTCCGGACAGTCCTATGGCTACACCTTC. The rearrangement links TRBV10-3 to TRBJ1-2; D is perhaps TRBD1 (6 bases). Germline loops: CDR1 ENHRY, CDR2 SYGVKD. V was shortened by 3 bases and J by 4 bases, with 12 bases between the two germline ends. The CDR3 runs 14 residues.

This clonotype was detected ten times or more. The chain couples TRBV6-5 to TRBJ2-1; 10 nucleotides agree with TRBD2. V was pared by 5 bases and J by 5 bases, with 15 bases of the junction left unmatched. The CDR3 consists of 18 residues. CDR1 is MNHEY, CDR2 SVGAGI, per germline. CDR3 sequence (DNA): TGTGCCAGCAGTCCCGAGCGGGGGGGAGTCTTCTTGGACAATGAGCAGTTCTTC. Translated, it gives CASSPERGGVFLDNEQFF.

The table lists this clonotype with many counts. The chain joins TRBV6-5 to TRBJ1-3; no clear D gene. The germline V gene has CDR1 MNHEY and CDR2 SVGAGI. This CDR3 has 15 residues. Trimming took off 8 bases at V and 0 bases at J, with 14 bases between the two ends. The CDR3 protein is CASSMFATSGNTIYF. The DNA for the CDR3 is TGTGCCAGCTCAATGTTCGCGACCTCTGGAAACACCATATATTTT.